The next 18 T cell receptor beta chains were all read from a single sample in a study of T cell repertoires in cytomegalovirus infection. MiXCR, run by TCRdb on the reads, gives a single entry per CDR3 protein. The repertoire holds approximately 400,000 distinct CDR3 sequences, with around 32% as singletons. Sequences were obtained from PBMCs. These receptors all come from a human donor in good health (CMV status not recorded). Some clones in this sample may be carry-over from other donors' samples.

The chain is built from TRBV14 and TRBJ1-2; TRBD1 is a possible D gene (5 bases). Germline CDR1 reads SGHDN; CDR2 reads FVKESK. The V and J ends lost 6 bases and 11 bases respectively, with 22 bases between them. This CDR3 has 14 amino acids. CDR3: CASRGTTSYEGYTF. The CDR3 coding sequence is TGTGCCAGCAGAGGGACCACGAGCTATGAGGGGTACACCTTC.

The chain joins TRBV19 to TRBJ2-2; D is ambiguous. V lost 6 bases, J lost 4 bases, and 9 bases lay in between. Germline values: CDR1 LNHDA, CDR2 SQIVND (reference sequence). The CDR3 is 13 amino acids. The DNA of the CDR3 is TGTGCCAGTAGCACGCGACCCACCGGGGAGCTGTTTTTT. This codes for CASSTRPTGELFF.

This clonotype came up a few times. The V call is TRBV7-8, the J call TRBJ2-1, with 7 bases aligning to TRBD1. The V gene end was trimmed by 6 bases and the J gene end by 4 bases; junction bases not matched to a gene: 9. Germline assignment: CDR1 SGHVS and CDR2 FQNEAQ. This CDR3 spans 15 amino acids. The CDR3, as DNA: TGTGCCAGCAGTCTGGTAGGGGGCCAGTACAATGAGCAGTTCTTC. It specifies CASSLVGGQYNEQFF. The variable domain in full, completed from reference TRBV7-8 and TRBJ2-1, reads GAGVSQSPRYKVAKRGQDVALRCDPISGHVSLFWYQQALGQGPEFLTYFQNEAQLDKSGLPSDRFFAERPEGSVSTLKIQRTQQEDSAVYLCASSLVGGQYNEQFFGPGTRLTVL.

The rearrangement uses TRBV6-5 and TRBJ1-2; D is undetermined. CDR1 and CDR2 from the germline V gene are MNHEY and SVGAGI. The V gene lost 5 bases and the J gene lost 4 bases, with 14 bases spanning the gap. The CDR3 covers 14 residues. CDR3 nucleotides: TGTGCCAGCAGTGACCGGGGTTCGGGCTATGGCTACACCTTC. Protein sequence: CASSDRGSGYGYTF.

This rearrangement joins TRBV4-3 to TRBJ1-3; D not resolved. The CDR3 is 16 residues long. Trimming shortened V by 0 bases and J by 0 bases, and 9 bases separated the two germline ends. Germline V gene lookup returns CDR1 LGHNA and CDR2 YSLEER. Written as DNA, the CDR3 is TGCGCCAGCAGCCAAGAGAGGTGGCTCTCTGGAAACACCATATATTTT. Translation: CASSQERWLSGNTIYF.

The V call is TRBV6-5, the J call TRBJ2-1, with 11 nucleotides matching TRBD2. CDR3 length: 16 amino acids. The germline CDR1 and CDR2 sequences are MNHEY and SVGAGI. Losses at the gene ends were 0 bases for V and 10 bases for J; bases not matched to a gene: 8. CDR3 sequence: CASSYSNLAGGGEQFF. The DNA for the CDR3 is TGTGCCAGCAGTTACTCGAATCTAGCGGGGGGAGGGGAGCAGTTCTTC.

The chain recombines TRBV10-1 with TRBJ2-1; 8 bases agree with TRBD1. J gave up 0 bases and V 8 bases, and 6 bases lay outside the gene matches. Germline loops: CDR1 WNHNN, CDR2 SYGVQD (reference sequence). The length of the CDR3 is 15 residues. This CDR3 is CASSRDRSSYNEQFF. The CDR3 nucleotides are TGCGCCAGCTCAAGGGACAGGAGCTCCTACAATGAGCAGTTCTTC.

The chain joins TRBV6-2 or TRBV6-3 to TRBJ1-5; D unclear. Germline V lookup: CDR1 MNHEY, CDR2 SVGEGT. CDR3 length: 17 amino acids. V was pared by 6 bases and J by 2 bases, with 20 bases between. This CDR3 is CASSYRDPRRGNQPQHF. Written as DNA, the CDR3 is TGTGCCAGCAGCTACCGGGATCCCCGACGGGGCAATCAGCCCCAGCATTTT.

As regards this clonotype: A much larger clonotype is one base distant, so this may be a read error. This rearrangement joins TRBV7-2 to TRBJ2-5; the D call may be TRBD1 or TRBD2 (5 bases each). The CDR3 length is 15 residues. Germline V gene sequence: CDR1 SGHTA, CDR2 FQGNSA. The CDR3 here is CASSLRGGGREPQYF. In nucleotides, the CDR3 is TGTGCCAGCAGCTTAAGGGGTGGGGGACGAGAGCCCCAGTACTTC.

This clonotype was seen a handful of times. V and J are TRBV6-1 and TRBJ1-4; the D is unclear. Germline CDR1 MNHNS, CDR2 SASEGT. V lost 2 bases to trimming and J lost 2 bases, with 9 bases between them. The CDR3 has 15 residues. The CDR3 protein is CASSESRRTNEKLFF. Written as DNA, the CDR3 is TGTGCCAGCAGTGAAAGTAGAAGGACTAATGAAAAACTGTTTTTT.

DNA for the CDR3: TGTGCCAGCAGTGGACTAGCGGCGTACAATGAGCAGTTCTTC. The encoded protein is CASSGLAAYNEQFF. The gene calls are TRBV6-1 and TRBJ2-1; 9 nucleotides agree with TRBD2. The V and J ends lost 4 bases and 4 bases, in that order; junction bases with no gene match: 2. Germline CDR1 MNHNS, CDR2 SASEGT. The CDR3 extends over 14 amino acids.

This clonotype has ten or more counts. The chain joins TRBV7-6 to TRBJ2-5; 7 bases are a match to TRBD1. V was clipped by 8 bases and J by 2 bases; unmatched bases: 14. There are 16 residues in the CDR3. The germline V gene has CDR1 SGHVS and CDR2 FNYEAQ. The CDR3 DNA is TGTGCCAGCGGGCCAATCAGGGGGACACAACAAGAGACCCAGTACTTC. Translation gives CASGPIRGTQQETQYF.

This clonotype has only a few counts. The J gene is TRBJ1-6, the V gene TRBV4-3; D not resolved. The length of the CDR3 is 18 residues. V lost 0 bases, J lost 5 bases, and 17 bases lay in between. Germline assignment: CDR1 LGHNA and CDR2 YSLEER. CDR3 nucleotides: TGCGCCAGCAGCCAAGACAGCCCGGGTAATAGCCATAATTCACCCCTCCACTTT. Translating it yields CASSQDSPGNSHNSPLHF.

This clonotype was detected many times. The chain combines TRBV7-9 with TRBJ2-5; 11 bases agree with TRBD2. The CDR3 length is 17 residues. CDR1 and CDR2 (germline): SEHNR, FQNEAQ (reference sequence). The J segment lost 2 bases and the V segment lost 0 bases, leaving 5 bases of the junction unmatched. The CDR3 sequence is CASSLAVGTSGQETQYF. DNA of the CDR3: TGTGCCAGCAGCTTAGCGGTCGGGACTAGCGGACAAGAGACCCAGTACTTC.

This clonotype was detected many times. The DNA of the CDR3 is TGTGCCAGCAGCTCATTTTGGACTTTGGATGGCCAGTACTTC. It specifies CASSSFWTLDGQYF. The chain carries TRBV7-2 and TRBJ2-5; tentative D call: TRBD2 (5 bases). V was shortened by 4 bases and J by 10 bases, with 19 bases between the two germline ends. Germline loops: CDR1 SGHTA, CDR2 FQGNSA. The CDR3 contains 14 residues.

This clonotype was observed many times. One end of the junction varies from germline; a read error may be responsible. This CDR3 reads CASSKQPGMNTGELFF. Written as DNA, the CDR3 is TGTGCTAGCAGCAAACAACCGGGGATGAACACCGGGGAGCTGTTTTTT. The chain couples TRBV7-7 to TRBJ2-2; D is perhaps TRBD2 (5 bases). CDR3 size: 16 residues. Germline V gene data show CDR1 as SSHAT and CDR2 as FNYEAQ (reference sequence). The whole variable domain, remainder taken from reference TRBV7-7 and TRBJ2-2, is GAGVSQSPRYKVTKRGQDVTLRCDPISSHATLYWYQQALGQGPEFLTYFNYEAQPDKSGLPSDRFSAERPEGSISTLTIQRTEQRDSAMYRCASSKQPGMNTGELFFGEGSRLTVL.

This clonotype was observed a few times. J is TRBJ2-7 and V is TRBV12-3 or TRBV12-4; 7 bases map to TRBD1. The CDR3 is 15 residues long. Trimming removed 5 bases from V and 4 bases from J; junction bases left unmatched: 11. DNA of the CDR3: TGTGCCAGCAGTCAAACCGGGACAGCGTCGTACGAGCAGTACTTC. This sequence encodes CASSQTGTASYEQYF.

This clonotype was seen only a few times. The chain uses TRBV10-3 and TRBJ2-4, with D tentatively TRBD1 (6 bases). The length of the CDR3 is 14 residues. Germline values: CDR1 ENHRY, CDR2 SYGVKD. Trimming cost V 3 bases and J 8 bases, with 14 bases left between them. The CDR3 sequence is CAISELDSADIQYF. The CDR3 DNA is TGTGCCATCAGTGAACTGGACAGCGCCGACATTCAGTACTTC.